This passage covers 29 T cell receptor beta chains from one sample sequenced in a study. TCRdb re-derived calls from the 5' RACE reads in MiXCR, one entry per CDR3 protein. Altogether approximately 29,000 distinct CDR3 sequences are present, approximately 30% being singletons, with the ten largest covering roughly 3.7%. The sample was naive CD4+ T cells sorted from a lymph node. Subset meaning: naive CD4+ T cells, CD4+CD45RA+CD25-. These receptors came from a female donor with breast cancer.

The table lists this clonotype with a few counts. J is TRBJ1-5 and V is TRBV6-5, with D possibly TRBD1 on 5 matching bases. Germline V gene lookup returns CDR1 MNHEY and CDR2 SVGAGI. V lost 6 bases to trimming and J lost 5 bases, with 14 bases between them. The CDR3 consists of 14 residues. In nucleotides, the CDR3 is TGTGCCAGCAGGCCATCTAGGGGCTATCAGCCCCAGCATTTT. Translating it yields CASRPSRGYQPQHF.

This clonotype appeared a few times. The chain employs TRBV7-9 and TRBJ1-6; no definite D call. The germline gives CDR1 SEHNR, CDR2 FQNEAQ (reference sequence). The CDR3 runs to 14 residues. V lost 4 bases and J 9 bases, leaving 13 bases between the germline ends. The CDR3 coding sequence is TGTGCCAGCAGCTCCGTGGCAGACGGTTCACCCCTCCACTTT. Its protein product is CASSSVADGSPLHF. The complete variable domain, with remaining parts taken from reference TRBV7-9 and TRBJ1-6, reads DTGVSQNPRHKITKRGQNVTFRCDPISEHNRLYWYRQTLGQGPEFLTYFQNEAQLEKSRLLSDRFSAERPKGSFSTLEIQRTEQGDSAMYLCASSSVADGSPLHFGNGTRLTVT.

V usage is TRBV5-1 and J usage is TRBJ2-5; weak D call: TRBD2 (5 bases). This CDR3 region has 15 residues. The V end was cut by 0 bases, the J end by 4 bases, with 13 bases between. CDR1 is SGHRS, CDR2 YFSETQ, per germline. The CDR3 nucleotides read TGCGCCAGCAGCTTGGGCTACGGGGAATTAGAGACCCAGTACTTC. It encodes CASSLGYGELETQYF.

The rearrangement links TRBV5-1 to TRBJ2-7, with D maybe TRBD2 (6 bases). Per the germline V gene, CDR1 is SGHRS and CDR2 is YFSETQ. V was shortened by 1 base and J by 6 bases, with 11 bases between the two germline ends. The CDR3 extends over 13 amino acids. The chain's CDR3 is CASSLLSGREQYF. Written as DNA, the CDR3 is TGCGCCAGCAGCTTGCTTAGCGGCCGCGAGCAGTACTTC.

This clonotype appeared a few times. The rearrangement uses TRBV7-3 and TRBJ2-1, with TRBD2 identical over 13 bases. The CDR3 runs 14 residues. Trimming took 5 bases from V and 12 from J; bases not matched to a gene: 7. Per germline, CDR1 SGHTA and CDR2 FQGTGA. The CDR3 nucleotides are TGTGCCAGCAGCGTCGGACTAGCGGGGGAGGGGCAGTTCTTC. Protein product: CASSVGLAGEGQFF. Full variable domain (outside the CDR3, taken from reference TRBV7-3 and TRBJ2-1): GAGVSQTPSNKVTEKGKYVELRCDPISGHTALYWYRQSLGQGPEFLIYFQGTGAADDSGLPNDRFFAVRPEGSVSTLKIQRTERGDSAVYLCASSVGLAGEGQFFGPGTRLTVL.

This clonotype was observed a handful of times. The genes are TRBV12-3 or TRBV12-4 and TRBJ2-5, with TRBD2 identical over 8 bases. J was trimmed by 2 bases and V by 1 base; bases with no gene match: 3. The CDR3 is 15 residues long. As DNA, the CDR3 is TGTGCCAGCAGTTTAGGGCGGGAGGCACAAGAGACCCAGTACTTC. This translates into CASSLGREAQETQYF.

V usage is TRBV7-9 and J usage is TRBJ2-7, with 7 nucleotides matching TRBD2. With 2 bases clipped from V and 2 bases from J, the junction kept 6 bases outside the gene matches. CDR3 length equals 15 residues. Germline V lookup: CDR1 SEHNR, CDR2 FQNEAQ (reference sequence). The CDR3 nucleotides are TGTGCCAGCAGCTTACGTCAACGGGGGGCCTACGAGCAGTACTTC. Its translation is CASSLRQRGAYEQYF. Drawing the rest from reference TRBV7-9 and TRBJ2-7, the complete variable domain is DTGVSQNPRHKITKRGQNVTFRCDPISEHNRLYWYRQTLGQGPEFLTYFQNEAQLEKSRLLSDRFSAERPKGSFSTLEIQRTEQGDSAMYLCASSLRQRGAYEQYFGPGTRLTVT.

Details on this clonotype: Lacking the conserved final phenylalanine or tryptophan, this CDR3 likely reflects a read error. It is unclear where the CDR3 begins or ends on the DNA, so no DNA is shown, and the CDR3 is as TCRdb lists it. The CDR3 loop is CASSSPTTGELS. The V and J genes are TRBV7-2 and TRBJ1-4; the D call in the table, TRBD1, was not verified against the DNA. Germline CDR1 SGHTA, CDR2 FQGNSA. The CDR3 is 12 amino acids in total, end residues counted.

The CDR3 nucleotides are TGTGCCAGCGGACACAGGGGCGGAAACACCATATATTTT. This encodes CASGHRGGNTIYF. The chain is built from TRBV12-3 or TRBV12-4 and TRBJ1-3, with 7 positions matching TRBD1. The V segment lost 8 bases and the J segment 4 bases; nucleotides outside the gene matches: 5. This CDR3 is 13 amino acids long.

The V and J genes are TRBV20-1 and TRBJ2-4; TRBD2 is a possible D gene (5 bases). V shed 2 bases and J shed 0 bases, with 11 bases lying between them. Looked up from germline, CDR1 is DFQATT and CDR2 is SNEGSKA (reference sequence). This CDR3 is 15 amino acids long. In DNA form, the CDR3 reads TGCAGTGCTAGACCAAGCGGACTAGCCAAAAACATTCAGTACTTC. Its protein is CSARPSGLAKNIQYF.

The chain combines TRBV18 with TRBJ2-5; D gene unclear. Germline loops: CDR1 KGHSH, CDR2 LQKENI. V lost 2 bases, J lost 6 bases, and 7 bases lay in between. CDR3 size: 12 residues. The CDR3 DNA sequence: TGTGCCAGCTCACCAACTTTAAAGACCCAGTACTTC. This gives the protein CASSPTLKTQYF.

V and J are TRBV7-9 and TRBJ2-4, with D perhaps TRBD2 (6 bases). The CDR3 sequence is 14 residues long. Germline CDR1 is SEHNR and CDR2 is FQNEAQ (reference sequence). V lost 5 bases, J lost 9 bases, and 17 bases lay in between. In DNA, the CDR3 is TGTGCCAGCAGCCCAAAATCGGGGGTAGGCATTCAGTACTTC. Encoded protein: CASSPKSGVGIQYF. Supplemented by reference TRBV7-9 and TRBJ2-4, the full variable domain reads DTGVSQNPRHKITKRGQNVTFRCDPISEHNRLYWYRQTLGQGPEFLTYFQNEAQLEKSRLLSDRFSAERPKGSFSTLEIQRTEQGDSAMYLCASSPKSGVGIQYFGAGTRLSVL.

This clonotype is classed as medium-sized. The chain couples TRBV20-1 to TRBJ1-1, with a tentative D call TRBD1 (6 bases). Trimming removed 3 bases at V and 5 bases at J, with 16 bases between. From germline, CDR1 is DFQATT and CDR2 SNEGSKA (reference sequence). The CDR3 runs to 14 residues. CDR3 DNA: TGCAGTGCTAGCCCTCCCAGGGGAAGGACTGAAGCTTTCTTT. Amino acid sequence: CSASPPRGRTEAFF.

This clonotype turned up a few times. V and J are TRBV7-2 and TRBJ2-6; D may be TRBD1 (6 bases). V was shortened by 5 bases and J by 1 base, with 9 bases between the two germline ends. The CDR3 runs to 15 residues. Per germline, CDR1 SGHTA and CDR2 FQGNSA. CDR3 amino acids: CASSPGTSGANVLTF. In DNA form, the CDR3 reads TGTGCCAGCAGCCCCGGGACATCTGGGGCCAACGTCCTGACTTTC.

This clonotype was counted between two and nine times. This CDR3 reads CASSPRTGMEETQYF. CDR3 nucleotides: TGTGCCAGCTCACCTAGGACAGGGATGGAAGAGACCCAGTACTTC. V usage is TRBV18 and J usage is TRBJ2-5; the match to TRBD1 covers 8 bases. In germline, CDR1 is KGHSH, CDR2 LQKENI. The CDR3 sequence is 15 residues long. Losses at the gene ends were 3 bases for V and 3 bases for J; bases not matched to a gene: 6.

As concerns this clonotype: The conserved final phenylalanine or tryptophan is absent from the CDR3, which likely points to a read error. No DNA is shown, since the ends of the CDR3 on it are uncertain; the CDR3 is the one TCRdb lists. The V call is TRBV7-9, the J call TRBJ2-7; TRBD1, the table's D call, was not compared with the DNA. The CDR3 is 14 residues long, counting both termini. CDR1 and CDR2 (germline): SEHNR, FQNEAQ (reference sequence). CDR3 residues: CASSHLDRGYEQHS.

This chain joins TRBV7-6 and TRBJ2-7, with D unclear. This CDR3 has 15 amino acids. V lost 1 base and J 0 bases, leaving 10 bases between the germline ends. Germline CDR1 SGHVS, CDR2 FNYEAQ. The CDR3 nucleotides are TGTGCCAGCAGCTTAGACCCCTGGAGCTCCTACGAGCAGTACGTC. Residues: CASSLDPWSSYEQYV.

This clonotype has just a few counts. The chain carries TRBV5-1 and TRBJ2-7; the match to TRBD1 covers 8 bases. The ends lost 4 bases at V and 5 bases at J; junction bases unmatched: 14. CDR1 and CDR2 (germline): SGHRS, YFSETQ. This CDR3 comprises 16 residues. CDR3 DNA sequence: TGCGCCAGCAGCCCGAGGGCGGGGACAGGCGGCCACGAGCAGTACTTC. Protein product: CASSPRAGTGGHEQYF.

This clonotype was seen a handful of times. This chain links TRBV5-1 with TRBJ1-2; unclear D gene. This CDR3 has 15 residues. Germline CDR1 and CDR2: SGHRS and YFSETQ. Trimming took 0 bases from V and 7 from J, leaving 16 bases between them. CDR3 DNA sequence: TGCGCCAGCAGCTTGGCCTCGGGCAGTTCTGGTGGCTACACCTTC. This gives the protein CASSLASGSSGGYTF.

CDR3 in DNA: TGTGCCAGCAGTCACACCGGGGAGCTGTTTTTT. Its protein product is CASSHTGELFF. The chain combines TRBV6-5 with TRBJ2-2; D ambiguous. CDR1 is MNHEY, CDR2 SVGAGI, per germline. The CDR3 is made up of 11 amino acids. The V gene lost 5 bases and the J gene lost 3 bases, with 1 base spanning the gap.

This clonotype appeared a few times. This sequence joins TRBV6-1 and TRBJ2-2; D not resolved. Trimming pared 6 bases from V and 7 bases from J, leaving 9 bases between. The CDR3 sequence is 12 residues long. Germline CDR1 reads MNHNS; CDR2 reads SASEGT. The CDR3 DNA is TGTGCCAGCAGATCACACGGCGGGGAGCTGTTTTTT. Protein sequence: CASRSHGGELFF.

V gene TRBV4-1 combines with J gene TRBJ2-1; a possible D gene is TRBD1 (6 bases). Germline V gene lookup returns CDR1 MGHRA and CDR2 YSYEKL. Trimming removed 2 bases from V and 10 bases from J, with 18 bases in between. The CDR3 sequence is 15 residues long. The CDR3: CASSQCGGANREQFF. The CDR3 DNA sequence: TGCGCCAGCAGCCAATGTGGGGGCGCAAATCGGGAGCAGTTCTTC.

The chain combines TRBV5-6 with TRBJ2-1; possibly TRBD1 or TRBD2 for D (5 bases each). The CDR3 sequence is 14 residues long. Trimming removed 4 bases at V and 2 bases at J, with 10 bases between. Germline-derived CDR1 and CDR2 are SGHDT and YYEEEE. The CDR3 bases are TGTGCCAGCAGCCCCGGGGCGGCCTACAATGAGCAGTTCTTC. Amino acids: CASSPGAAYNEQFF.

Many counts were recorded for this clonotype. The chain employs TRBV12-3 or TRBV12-4 and TRBJ2-3; 7 bases align to TRBD1. J was trimmed by 5 bases and V by 6 bases; bases with no gene match: 11. The CDR3 loop spans 15 amino acids. The CDR3 here is CASSPDRIAQDTQYF. The DNA for the CDR3 is TGTGCCAGCAGCCCGGACAGGATTGCACAAGATACGCAGTATTTT.

This clonotype has just a few counts. The chain couples TRBV4-2 to TRBJ2-7; tentative D call: TRBD1 (6 bases). Germline V gives CDR1 LGHNA, CDR2 YNFKEQ. This CDR3 contains 15 residues. Trimming shortened V by 3 bases and J by 4 bases, and 16 bases separated the two germline ends. The chain's CDR3 is CASSHEGGQVYEQYF. In nucleotides, the CDR3 is TGTGCCAGCAGCCATGAAGGGGGTCAGGTTTACGAGCAGTACTTC.

The V and J genes are TRBV2 and TRBJ2-3; D is ambiguous. V lost 2 bases and J lost 6, with 9 bases in between. Germline V gene data show CDR1 as SNHLY and CDR2 as FYNNEI. This CDR3 spans 13 amino acids. CDR3 coding DNA: TGTGCCAGCAGTGAACCTTCCATGGATACGCAGTATTTT. As protein: CASSEPSMDTQYF.

This clonotype was seen ten or more times. This chain links TRBV6-2 or TRBV6-3 with TRBJ2-7, with TRBD2 matching 11 bases. The CDR3 totals 16 residues. V was pared by 2 bases and J by 5 bases, with 8 bases of the junction left unmatched. Germline values: CDR1 MNHEY, CDR2 SVGEGT. The CDR3 nucleotides read TGTGCCAGCAGTTACCTTACTAGCGGGAGAGGGCACGAGCAGTACTTC. Protein sequence: CASSYLTSGRGHEQYF.

This clonotype was seen only a few times. The V and J genes are TRBV7-2 and TRBJ2-5; 8 bases fit TRBD1. The CDR3 covers 14 residues. Germline CDR1 and CDR2: SGHTA and FQGNSA. V shed 4 bases, J shed 5 bases, and the junction held 6 bases outside the gene matches. CDR3 DNA: TGTGCCAGCAGCTCTAACAGGGGGAAGGAGACCCAGTACTTC. It encodes CASSSNRGKETQYF. Drawing the rest from reference TRBV7-2 and TRBJ2-5, the complete variable domain is GAGVSQSPSNKVTEKGKDVELRCDPISGHTALYWYRQSLGQGLEFLIYFQGNSAPDKSGLPSDRFSAERTGGSVSTLTIQRTQQEDSAVYLCASSSNRGKETQYFGPGTRLLVL.

By sample fraction, this clonotype is medium-sized. J is TRBJ2-1 and V is TRBV4-1; D ambiguous. This CDR3 spans 12 amino acids. Deletions cut 1 base from V and 5 bases from J, with 3 bases between. From germline, CDR1 is MGHRA and CDR2 YSYEKL. The CDR3 here is CASSQGHNEQFF. The DNA for the CDR3 is TGCGCCAGCAGCCAAGGGCACAATGAGCAGTTCTTC.